This TCR beta chain was found in a study of cytomegalovirus exposure and HLA in healthy donors. Study-level points and caveats: The authors judged a highly shared variant cluster likely a sequencing artifact. Later examination showed HLA-associated TCR beta chains had greater clonal expansion than equally common others. The study recorded 164 TCR beta chains that were cytomegalovirus-associated. Segments of the TCR beta V type were, in most cases, productive about 87% or about 30% of the time in an earlier analysis.

V was clipped by 5 bases and J by 7 bases; unmatched bases: 10. This CDR3 spans 16 amino acids. Germline CDR1 and CDR2: LNHDA and SQIVND (reference sequence). Concerning this clone: Its specificity is unknown.

Primers for the PCR totalled 60 Vbeta and 13 Jbeta. Sequencing was performed with immunoSEQ multiplex PCR; in TCRdb, only in-frame clones are kept and a portion is missing. The sample lists fewer than 250,000 clones; roughly 80% were seen once. V gene TRBV19 combines with J gene TRBJ2-1; 11 bases are shared with TRBD2. This receptor was taken from a middle-aged man in good health and CMV-seropositive. Material for sequencing was PBMCs. In DNA form, the CDR3 reads TGTGCCAGTAGTCCCGATACTAGCGGGAGTTTAAATGAGCAGTTCTTC. Protein: CASSPDTSGSLNEQFF.